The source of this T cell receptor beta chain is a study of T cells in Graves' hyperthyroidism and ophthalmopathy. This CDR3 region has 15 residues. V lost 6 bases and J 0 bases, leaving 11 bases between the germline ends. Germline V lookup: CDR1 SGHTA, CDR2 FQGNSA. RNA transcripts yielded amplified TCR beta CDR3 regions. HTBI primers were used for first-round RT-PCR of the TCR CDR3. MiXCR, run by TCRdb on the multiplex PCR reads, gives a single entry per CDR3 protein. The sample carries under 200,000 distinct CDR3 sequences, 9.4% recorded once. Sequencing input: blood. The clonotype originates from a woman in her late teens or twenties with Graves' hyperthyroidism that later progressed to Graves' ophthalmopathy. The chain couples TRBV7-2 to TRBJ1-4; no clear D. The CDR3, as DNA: TGTGCCAGCAGTCCAGCAGGTGCAACTAATGAAAAACTGTTTTTT. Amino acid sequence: CASSPAGATNEKLFF.